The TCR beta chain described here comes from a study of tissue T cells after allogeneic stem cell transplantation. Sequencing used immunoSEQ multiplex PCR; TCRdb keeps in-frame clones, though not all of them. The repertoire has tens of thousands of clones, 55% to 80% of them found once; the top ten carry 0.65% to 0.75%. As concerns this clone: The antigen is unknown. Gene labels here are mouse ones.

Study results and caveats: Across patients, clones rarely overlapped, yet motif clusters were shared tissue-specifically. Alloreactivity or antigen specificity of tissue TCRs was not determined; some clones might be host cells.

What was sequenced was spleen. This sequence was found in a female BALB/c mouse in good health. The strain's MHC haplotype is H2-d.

The CDR3 reads CASSDRDRGDEQYF. The sequenced CDR3 bases are TGTGCCAGCAGTGACCGGGACAGGGGGGATGAACAGTAC. The rearrangement links TRBV13-1 to TRBJ2-7, with TRBD1 matching 11 bases. The read comes to an end 1 residue before the CDR3 does, leaving the germline J gene to fill in the end. The J segment lost 5 bases and the V segment lost 2 bases, leaving 3 bases of the junction unmatched. The CDR3 has 14 amino acids. Germline CDR1 reads NSHNY; CDR2 reads SYGAGN.